This TCR beta chain comes out of a study of pediatric ulcerative colitis. Per the germline V gene, CDR1 is MGHDK and CDR2 is SYGVNS. The CDR3 consists of 16 residues. Trimming removed 3 bases from V and 0 bases from J; junction bases left unmatched: 5. Each sample received Survey-level depth of up to 500,000 reads. Using immunoSEQ multiplex PCR, the repertoire was profiled, and TCRdb retains in-frame clones only, with some absent. Among tens of thousands of clones, 80% to 90% were seen once, and the ten largest hold about 1.5%. This chain joins TRBV25-1 and TRBJ2-1; 7 bases map to TRBD1. Sequencing was done on a sample of blood. This TCR was sampled from a boy under 18 who was a control in a study of pediatric ulcerative colitis. The CDR3 spells CASSDVDRSSYNEQFF. The DNA of the CDR3 is TGTGCCAGCAGTGACGTGGACAGGAGCTCCTACAATGAGCAGTTCTTC.